The rows below give T cell receptor beta chains drawn from one sample of a study of cytomegalovirus exposure and HLA in healthy donors. The method was immunoSEQ multiplex PCR; TCRdb's version includes in-frame clones alone and lacks a portion of them. The table lists 200,000 to 250,000 clones, 80% to 85% of them singletons. The material sequenced was PBMCs. These receptor sequences come from a boy between 2 and 10 years old in good health and CMV-seronegative. Each CDR3 is given with its conserved first and last residue. The D gene is left open where the match is weak. The listing skips clone size in some rows; elsewhere it reads once, few, many or a size class.

>TRBJ2-7|NA|NA|TRBV7-6
CASSLAGQDPSYEQYF
TGTGCCAGCAGCTTAGCGGGCCAGGATCCCTCCTACGAGCAGTACTTC
>TRBJ1-5|few|NA|TRBV30
CAWSIALNQPQHF
TGTGCCTGGAGTATAGCCCTCAATCAGCCCCAGCATTTT
>TRBJ2-5|NA|TRBD1|TRBV13
CASSLGFRGQETQYF
TGTGCCAGCAGCTTAGGATTCAGGGGGCAAGAGACCCAGTACTTC
>TRBJ1-2|NA|NA|TRBV6-6
CASSYYGDTANYGYTF
TGTGCCAGCAGTTACTACGGGGACACCGCTAACTATGGCTACACCTTC
>TRBJ2-3|NA|TRBD1|TRBV5-4
CASSFDRGRADTQYF
TGTGCCAGCAGCTTTGACAGGGGCCGCGCAGATACGCAGTATTTT
>TRBJ2-1|NA|TRBD2|TRBV11-2
CASSPGLAGGMGGEQFF
TGTGCCAGCAGCCCCGGACTAGCGGGGGGGATGGGGGGTGAGCAGTTCTTC
>TRBJ2-5|NA|NA|TRBV15
CATSGKGYQETQYF
TGTGCCACCAGCGGTAAGGGGTACCAAGAGACCCAGTACTTC
>TRBJ1-5|few|NA|TRBV5-6
CANSLWTGDQPQHF
TGTGCCAACAGCTTGTGGACGGGGGATCAGCCCCAGCATTTT
>TRBJ1-2|NA|TRBD1|TRBV5-6
CASSLGLGDRYGYTF
TGTGCCAGCAGCTTGGGATTGGGGGACAGATATGGCTACACCTTC
>TRBJ1-1|NA|NA|TRBV5-6
CASSPLSGGTEAFF
TGTGCCAGCAGCCCTCTCTCGGGGGGCACTGAAGCTTTCTTT
>TRBJ2-7|NA|NA|TRBV6-1
CASSEVFGGAYEQYF
TGTGCCAGCAGTGAAGTCTTTGGAGGAGCCTACGAGCAGTACTTC
>TRBJ2-1|NA|TRBD2|TRBV5-1
CASSLAGGLEQFF
TGCGCCAGCAGCTTGGCGGGAGGGCTTGAGCAGTTCTTC
>TRBJ2-7|NA|NA|TRBV27
CASSSQGSYEQYF
TGTGCCAGCAGTTCCCAGGGCTCCTACGAGCAGTACTTC
>TRBJ2-1|NA|NA|TRBV13
CASSLVGFGEGDNEQFF
TGTGCCAGCAGCTTAGTGGGGTTTGGCGAGGGAGACAATGAGCAGTTCTTC
>TRBJ2-3|NA|NA|TRBV30
CAGIGTSQGYDTQYF
TGTGCCGGAATTGGTACTAGCCAAGGGTACGATACGCAGTATTTT
>TRBJ1-1|NA|NA|TRBV7-9
CASSSVSTEAFF
TGTGCCAGCAGCTCCGTGAGCACTGAAGCTTTCTTT
>TRBJ2-1|few|TRBD1|TRBV4-1
CASSQHPGQGSYNEQFF
TGCGCCAGCAGCCAGCACCCGGGACAGGGGTCTTACAATGAGCAGTTCTTC
>TRBJ1-2|NA|TRBD1|TRBV5-5
CASSSGQVYGYTF
TGTGCCAGCAGCTCAGGACAGGTCTATGGCTACACCTTC
>TRBJ1-4|NA|NA|TRBV18
CASRRRVTGSGATNEKLFF
TGTGCCAGCCGCAGAAGGGTTACCGGGAGTGGCGCAACTAATGAAAAACTGTTTTTT
>TRBJ2-5|once|TRBD2|TRBV7-9
CASSLVAASGGFWETQYF
TGTGCCAGCAGCTTAGTAGCGGCTAGCGGGGGGTTTTGGGAGACCCAGTACTTC
>TRBJ2-1|NA|NA|TRBV7-8
CASSFDSLYNEQFF
TGTGCCAGCAGTTTCGACTCACTCTACAATGAGCAGTTCTTC
>TRBJ2-1|once|NA|TRBV25-1
CASSSSGGYNEQFF
TGTGCCAGCAGTAGTAGCGGAGGATACAATGAGCAGTTCTTC
>TRBJ1-2|NA|NA|TRBV6-4
CASSDPLYGYTF
TGTGCCAGCAGTGACCCTCTCTATGGCTACACCTTC
>TRBJ2-2|NA|TRBD1|TRBV29-1
CSARDRATGELFF
TGCAGCGCCCGGGACAGGGCAACCGGGGAGCTGTTTTTT
>TRBJ2-7|NA|TRBD1|TRBV19
CASSQGPGTGTYEQYF
TGTGCCAGTTCCCAGGGGCCCGGGACAGGGACCTACGAGCAGTACTTC
>TRBJ2-5|NA|TRBD2|TRBV5-6
CASSLLGRGQETQYF
TGTGCCAGCAGCTTGTTGGGGAGGGGCCAAGAGACCCAGTACTTC
>TRBJ2-5|NA|NA|TRBV19
CASMGGETQYF
TGTGCCAGTATGGGCGGGGAGACCCAGTACTTC
>TRBJ2-5|NA|TRBD1|TRBV6-1
CASRDGTGMETQYF
TGTGCCAGCAGAGACGGGACAGGGATGGAGACCCAGTACTTC
>TRBJ1-2|NA|TRBD1|TRBV4-1
CASSQDASDRALFAYGYTF
TGCGCCAGCAGCCAAGATGCCTCCGACAGGGCCCTTTTTGCATATGGCTACACCTTC
>TRBJ2-7|NA|TRBD1|TRBV27
CASSFRTGEVPYEQYF
TGTGCCAGCAGTTTCAGGACAGGCGAAGTTCCCTACGAGCAGTACTTC
>TRBJ1-1|NA|NA|TRBV7-6
CASSLGVGGNTEAFF
TGTGCCAGCAGCTTAGGGGTGGGGGGGAACACTGAAGCTTTCTTT
>TRBJ1-2|NA|TRBD1|TRBV5-1
CASSFGTGGFQFGYTF
TGCGCCAGCAGCTTTGGGACAGGGGGGTTTCAATTCGGCTACACCTTC
>TRBJ2-7|NA|TRBD1|TRBV5-1
CASTLTGGASNEQYF
TGCGCCAGCACGCTGACAGGGGGCGCGTCAAACGAGCAGTACTTC
>TRBJ2-5|NA|NA|TRBV27
CASSRGTQETQYF
TGTGCCAGTTCCCGGGGGACTCAAGAGACCCAGTACTTC
>TRBJ2-3|NA|NA|TRBV11-3
CASSLSAASTDTQYF
TGTGCCAGCAGCTTATCGGCGGCTAGCACAGATACGCAGTATTTT
>TRBJ1-4|few|NA|TRBV6-6
CASGRNEKLFF
TGTGCCAGCGGGAGAAATGAAAAACTGTTTTTT
>TRBJ2-2|once|TRBD1|TRBV19
CASSISTGLVTGELFF
TGTGCCAGTAGTATCTCGACAGGGTTGGTCACCGGGGAGCTGTTTTTT
>TRBJ2-2|NA|TRBD2|TRBV5-1
CASSPDPGRAWSGELFF
TGCGCCAGCAGCCCGGACCCCGGGAGGGCCTGGAGCGGGGAGCTGTTTTTT
>TRBJ2-7|few|NA|TRBV10-3
CAINPRSYEQYF
TGTGCCATCAATCCTCGCTCCTACGAGCAGTACTTC
>TRBJ1-2|NA|NA|TRBV29-1
CSVGPGTPGGYTF
TGCAGCGTTGGGCCCGGGACACCTGGTGGCTACACCTTC
>TRBJ1-1|NA|TRBD1|TRBV19
CASSIAGQTEAFF
TGTGCCAGTAGTATAGCGGGACAGACTGAAGCTTTCTTT
>TRBJ2-7|once|TRBD2|TRBV9
CASSSGGFGYEQYF
TGTGCCAGCAGCTCGGGGGGTTTCGGTTACGAGCAGTACTTC
>TRBJ2-7|NA|TRBD2|TRBV5-1
CASSSGTSGSYEQYF
TGCGCCAGCAGCTCAGGGACTAGCGGGTCCTACGAGCAGTACTTC
>TRBJ1-5|NA|NA|TRBV4-1
CASSQDGPNQPQHF
TGCGCCAGCAGCCAAGACGGTCCCAATCAGCCCCAGCATTTT
>TRBJ2-7|NA|NA|TRBV5-4
CASSLPAREQYF
TGTGCCAGCAGCTTGCCAGCGCGGGAGCAGTACTTC
>TRBJ1-3|NA|NA|TRBV4-1
CASSQDLGRYSGNTIYF
TGCGCCAGCAGCCAAGATCTGGGGCGATACTCTGGAAACACCATATATTTT
>TRBJ1-1|NA|NA|TRBV7-3
CASSLTLNTEAFF
TGTGCCAGCAGCTTGACACTTAACACTGAAGCTTTCTTT
>TRBJ1-1|few|TRBD1|TRBV5-6
CASSLLGDRGAEAFF
TGTGCCAGCAGCTTGTTAGGGGACAGGGGGGCTGAAGCTTTCTTT
>TRBJ2-5|NA|TRBD2|TRBV19
CASSSLAGGLQETQYF
TGTGCCAGTTCTAGCCTAGCGGGGGGGCTACAAGAGACCCAGTACTTC